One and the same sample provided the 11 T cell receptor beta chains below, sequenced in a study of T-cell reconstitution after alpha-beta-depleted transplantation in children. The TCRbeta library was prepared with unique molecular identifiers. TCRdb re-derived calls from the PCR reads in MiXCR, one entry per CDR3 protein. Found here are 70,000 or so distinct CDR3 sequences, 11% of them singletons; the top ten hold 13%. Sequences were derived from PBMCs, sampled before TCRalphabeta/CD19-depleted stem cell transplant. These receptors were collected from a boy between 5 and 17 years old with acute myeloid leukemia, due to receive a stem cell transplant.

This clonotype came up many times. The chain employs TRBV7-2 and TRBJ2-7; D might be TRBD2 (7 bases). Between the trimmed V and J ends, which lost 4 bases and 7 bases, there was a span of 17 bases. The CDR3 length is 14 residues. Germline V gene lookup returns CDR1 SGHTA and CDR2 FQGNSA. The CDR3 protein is CASSSNRVGGEQYF. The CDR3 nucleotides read TGTGCCAGCAGCTCGAACAGGGTCGGGGGGGAGCAGTACTTC. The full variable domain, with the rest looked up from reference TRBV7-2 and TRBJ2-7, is GAGVSQSPSNKVTEKGKDVELRCDPISGHTALYWYRQSLGQGLEFLIYFQGNSAPDKSGLPSDRFSAERTGGSVSTLTIQRTQQEDSAVYLCASSSNRVGGEQYFGPGTRLTVT.

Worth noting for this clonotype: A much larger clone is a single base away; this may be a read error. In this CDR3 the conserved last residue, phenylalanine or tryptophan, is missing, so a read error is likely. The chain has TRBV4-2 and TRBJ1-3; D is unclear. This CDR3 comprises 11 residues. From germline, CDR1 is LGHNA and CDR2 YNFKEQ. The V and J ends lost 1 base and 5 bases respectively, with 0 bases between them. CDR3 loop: CASSQGNTIYV. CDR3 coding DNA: TGTGCCAGCAGCCAAGGAAACACCATATATGTT.

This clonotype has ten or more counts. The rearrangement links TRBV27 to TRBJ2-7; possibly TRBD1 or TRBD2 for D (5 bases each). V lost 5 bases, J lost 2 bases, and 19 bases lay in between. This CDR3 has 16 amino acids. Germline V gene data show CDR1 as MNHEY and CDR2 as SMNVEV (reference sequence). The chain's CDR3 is CASSIPRDLETYEQYV. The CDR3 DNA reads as TGTGCCAGCAGTATTCCCCGGGACCTCGAAACCTACGAGCAGTACGTC.

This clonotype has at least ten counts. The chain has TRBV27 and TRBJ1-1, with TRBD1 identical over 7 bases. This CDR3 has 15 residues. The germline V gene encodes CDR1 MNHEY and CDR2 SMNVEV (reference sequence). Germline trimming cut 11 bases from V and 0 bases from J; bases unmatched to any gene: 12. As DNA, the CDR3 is TGTGCCCTATCGACAGGGATTCACATGAACACTGAAGCTTTCTTT. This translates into CALSTGIHMNTEAFF.

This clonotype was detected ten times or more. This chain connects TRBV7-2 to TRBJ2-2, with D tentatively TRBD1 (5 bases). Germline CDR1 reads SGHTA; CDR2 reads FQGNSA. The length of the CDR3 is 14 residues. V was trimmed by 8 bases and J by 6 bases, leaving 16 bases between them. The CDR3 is CASQGGSVAGELFF. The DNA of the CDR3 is TGTGCCAGCCAGGGCGGTAGTGTGGCCGGGGAGCTGTTTTTT.

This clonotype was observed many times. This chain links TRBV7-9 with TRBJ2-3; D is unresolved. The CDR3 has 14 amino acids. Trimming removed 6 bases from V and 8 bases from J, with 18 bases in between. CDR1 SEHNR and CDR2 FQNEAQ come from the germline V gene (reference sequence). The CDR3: CASSLENGPATQYF. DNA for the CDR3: TGTGCCAGCAGTCTAGAAAACGGGCCGGCTACGCAGTATTTT.

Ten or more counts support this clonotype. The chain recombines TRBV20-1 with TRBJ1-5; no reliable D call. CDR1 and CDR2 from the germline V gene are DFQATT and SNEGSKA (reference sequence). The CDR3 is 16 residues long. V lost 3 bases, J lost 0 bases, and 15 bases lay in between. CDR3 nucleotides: TGCAGTGCTAGTCAGGTTGGAACAAATAGCAATCAGCCCCAGCATTTT. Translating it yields CSASQVGTNSNQPQHF.

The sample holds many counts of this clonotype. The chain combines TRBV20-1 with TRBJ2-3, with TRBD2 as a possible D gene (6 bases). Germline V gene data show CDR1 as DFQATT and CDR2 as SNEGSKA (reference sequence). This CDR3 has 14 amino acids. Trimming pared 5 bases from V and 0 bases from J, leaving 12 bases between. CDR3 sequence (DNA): TGCAGTGCTGGAAGAGGGACTAGCACAGATACGCAGTATTTT. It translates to CSAGRGTSTDTQYF.

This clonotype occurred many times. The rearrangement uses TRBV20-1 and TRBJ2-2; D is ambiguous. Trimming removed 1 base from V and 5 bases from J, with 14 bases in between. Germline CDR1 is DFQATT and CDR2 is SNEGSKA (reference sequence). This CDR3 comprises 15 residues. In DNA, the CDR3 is TGCAGTGCTAGAGTCCGGATGGGCCAGACCGGGGAGCTGTTTTTT. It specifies CSARVRMGQTGELFF.

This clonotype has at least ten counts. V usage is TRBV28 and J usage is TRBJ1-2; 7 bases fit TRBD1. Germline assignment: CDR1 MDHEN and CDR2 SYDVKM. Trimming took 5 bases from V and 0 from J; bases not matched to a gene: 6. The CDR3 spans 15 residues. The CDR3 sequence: CASSPTGAPNYGYTF. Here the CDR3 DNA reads TGTGCCAGCAGTCCCACAGGGGCCCCTAACTATGGCTACACCTTC.

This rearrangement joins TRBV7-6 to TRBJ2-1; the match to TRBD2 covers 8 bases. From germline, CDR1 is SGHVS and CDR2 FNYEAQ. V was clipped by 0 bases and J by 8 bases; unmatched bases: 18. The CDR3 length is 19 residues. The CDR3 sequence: CASSLAWVGKRAGEDEQFF. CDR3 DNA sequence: TGTGCCAGCAGCTTAGCGTGGGTGGGGAAAAGAGCGGGAGAGGATGAGCAGTTCTTC.